These 21 T cell receptor beta chains were all obtained from the same sample, sequenced in a study of blood T cell repertoires in COVID-19. The table came from immunoSEQ multiplex PCR; TCRdb's copy has only in-frame clones and leaves some out. In the table there are more than 60,000 clones, approximately 90% of which are singletons. Sample: PBMCs or T cells enriched from blood (not recorded which). The receptor set was obtained from a woman aged 40 to 50 who had recovered from COVID-19.

The chain couples TRBV4-2 to TRBJ1-2, with 7 bases lining up with TRBD1. The CDR3 consists of 17 residues. V shed 0 bases, J shed 5 bases, and the junction held 12 bases outside the gene matches. Germline V gene sequence: CDR1 LGHNA, CDR2 YNFKEQ. This CDR3 reads CASSQDARQGSEYGYTF. The CDR3, as DNA: TGTGCCAGCAGCCAAGATGCAAGACAGGGCAGTGAGTATGGCTACACCTTC.

The chain couples TRBV5-1 to TRBJ2-5; D is unclear. Trimming removed 2 bases from V and 5 bases from J, with 10 bases in between. This CDR3 has 13 amino acids. Per the germline V gene, CDR1 is SGHRS and CDR2 is YFSETQ. The DNA of the CDR3 is TGCGCCAGCAGCTTAAGCCTAACCGAGACCCAGTACTTC. Residues: CASSLSLTETQYF. Drawing the rest from reference TRBV5-1 and TRBJ2-5, the complete variable domain is KAGVTQTPRYLIKTRGQQVTLSCSPISGHRSVSWYQQTPGQGLQFLFEYFSETQRNKGNFPGRFSGRQFSNSRSEMNVSTLELGDSALYLCASSLSLTETQYFGPGTRLLVL.

In this sample, this clone turned up a few times. The rearrangement joins TRBV5-1 to TRBJ1-2, with TRBD1 as a possible D gene (6 bases). The CDR3 is 14 amino acids. The germline gives CDR1 SGHRS, CDR2 YFSETQ. The V gene lost 0 bases and the J gene lost 8 bases, with 14 bases spanning the gap. This chain's CDR3 is CASSLVAGAEGYTF. The CDR3 region has the DNA TGCGCCAGCAGCTTGGTGGCGGGGGCGGAAGGCTACACCTTC.

This rearrangement joins TRBV11-2 to TRBJ2-7; no clear D gene. Trimming left V 0 bases short and J 0 bases short, with 12 bases between. This CDR3 comprises 16 residues. Germline assignment: CDR1 SGHAT and CDR2 FQNNGV. The CDR3 loop reads CASSLDRGRSSYEQYF. CDR3 sequence (DNA): TGTGCCAGCAGCTTAGATCGTGGCAGAAGCTCCTACGAGCAGTACTTC.

The chain links TRBV6-5 to TRBJ2-4; 7 bases fit TRBD1. This CDR3 comprises 14 residues. Trimming cost V 6 bases and J 5 bases; bases outside gene matches: 7. Per germline, CDR1 MNHEY and CDR2 SVGAGI. DNA for the CDR3: TGTGCCAGCAGAACGGACAGGCTTCAAAACATTCAGTACTTC. It specifies CASRTDRLQNIQYF.

This clone was observed once. The chain combines TRBV9 with TRBJ2-5; TRBD1 matches 7 bases. In germline, CDR1 is SGDLS, CDR2 YYNGEE. The length of the CDR3 is 15 residues. V was pared by 3 bases and J by 5 bases, with 10 bases of the junction left unmatched. CDR3: CASSAGGTPRETQYF. CDR3 nucleotide sequence: TGTGCCAGCAGCGCAGGGGGAACCCCTAGGGAGACCCAGTACTTC.

The rearrangement links TRBV14 to TRBJ1-1; possibly TRBD1 for D (6 bases). V lost 2 bases and J 6 bases, leaving 13 bases between the germline ends. CDR3 size: 14 residues. CDR1 and CDR2 from the germline V gene are SGHDN and FVKESK. The CDR3 region has the DNA TGTGCCAGCAGCCAATACCTAGGGGGTTCTGAAGCTTTCTTT. Translation gives CASSQYLGGSEAFF. Variable domain in full (rest from reference TRBV14 and TRBJ1-1): EAGVTQFPSHSVIEKGQTVTLRCDPISGHDNLYWYRRVMGKEIKFLLHFVKESKQDESGMPNNRFLAERTGGTYSTLKVQPAELEDSGVYFCASSQYLGGSEAFFGQGTRLTVV.

The chain couples TRBV6-5 to TRBJ1-1, with 9 positions matching TRBD1. The junction had 4 bases not matched to a gene; V was cut back by 6 bases and J by 5 bases. CDR3 length equals 13 residues. Germline V gene sequence: CDR1 MNHEY, CDR2 SVGAGI. The CDR3: CASRDDRGTEAFF. The CDR3 DNA reads TGTGCCAGCAGGGACGACAGGGGGACTGAAGCTTTCTTT.

This chain links TRBV19 with TRBJ1-6; D is uncertain. Germline V lookup: CDR1 LNHDA, CDR2 SQIVND (reference sequence). V lost 4 bases and J lost 0, with 7 bases in between. The CDR3 contains 15 residues. The CDR3 loop reads CASSSMSSYNSPLHF. The DNA for the CDR3 is TGTGCCAGTAGTAGTATGAGCTCCTATAATTCACCCCTCCACTTT.

J is TRBJ2-2 and V is TRBV7-2, with 8 bases aligning to TRBD2. The CDR3 length is 15 residues. The V and J ends lost 11 bases and 0 bases, in that order; junction bases with no gene match: 8. CDR1 is SGHTA and CDR2 is FQGNSA in the germline V gene. CDR3 nucleotides: TGTGCCCGGAGGCCGGGGGGGCCGAACACCGGGGAGCTGTTTTTT. Residues: CARRPGGPNTGELFF.

This chain connects TRBV2 to TRBJ1-5, with D unclear. The germline gives CDR1 SNHLY, CDR2 FYNNEI. This CDR3 comprises 13 residues. The V end lost 2 bases, the J end lost 9 bases, and 11 bases lay between the germline ends. Here the CDR3 reads CASSEKGAWPQHF. The CDR3 bases are TGTGCCAGCAGTGAAAAGGGAGCCTGGCCCCAGCATTTT. The full variable domain, with the rest looked up from reference TRBV2 and TRBJ1-5, is EPEVTQTPSHQVTQMGQEVILRCVPISNHLYFYWYRQILGQKVEFLVSFYNNEISEKSEIFDDQFSVERPDGSNFTLKIRSTKLEDSAMYFCASSEKGAWPQHFGDGTRLSIL.

V usage is TRBV5-4 and J usage is TRBJ1-4; TRBD1 matches 9 bases. Germline trimming cut 3 bases from V and 3 bases from J; bases unmatched to any gene: 3. The CDR3 length is 15 residues. The germline gives CDR1 SGHNT, CDR2 YYREEE (reference sequence). The CDR3 protein is CASSYRQGANEKLFF. The CDR3 region has the DNA TGTGCCAGCAGCTACCGACAGGGGGCTAATGAAAAACTGTTTTTT.

This chain joins TRBV9 and TRBJ2-1; no clear D. The CDR3 totals 14 residues. Germline-derived CDR1 and CDR2 are SGDLS and YYNGEE. V was clipped by 4 bases and J by 3 bases, with 11 bases between them. The CDR3 sequence: CASSPRLGYNEQFF. Written as DNA, the CDR3 is TGTGCCAGCAGCCCCCGACTGGGCTACAATGAGCAGTTCTTC.

The rearrangement uses TRBV6-4 and TRBJ1-1, with D perhaps TRBD1 (6 bases). Per the germline V gene, CDR1 is MRHNA and CDR2 is SNTAGT. Trimming took off 6 bases at V and 4 bases at J, with 12 bases between the two ends. The CDR3 sequence is 13 residues long. Here the CDR3 DNA reads TGTGCCAGCAGCCAACAGGGCGGCACTGAAGCTTTCTTT. Translation gives CASSQQGGTEAFF.

This clone was counted between two and nine times. The CDR3 DNA reads TGTGCCAGCAGTCCCACCCGACAGGGTTGGTGGTACGAGCAGTACTTC. It is translated as CASSPTRQGWWYEQYF. The V call is TRBV27, the J call TRBJ2-7; 7 nucleotides align to TRBD1. The CDR3 spans 16 residues. Per the germline V gene, CDR1 is MNHEY and CDR2 is SMNVEV (reference sequence). The V gene end was trimmed by 5 bases and the J gene end by 4 bases; junction bases not matched to a gene: 14.

The genes are TRBV12-3 or TRBV12-4 and TRBJ2-3; no clear D. This CDR3 has 12 amino acids. Trimming pared 6 bases from V and 1 base from J, leaving 5 bases between. CDR3 region: CASSPGTDTQYF. In nucleotides, the CDR3 is TGTGCCAGCAGCCCCGGCACAGATACGCAGTATTTT.

This chain uses TRBV21-1 with TRBJ1-2. TRBV21-1 is classified as a pseudogene. The CDR3 is 15 residues long. The CDR3 sequence: CASSKVSRENYGYTF. In DNA, the CDR3 is TGTGCCAGCAGCAAAGTTTCGAGAGAAAACTATGGCTACACCTTC.

CDR3 residues: CASIFGGSPDTQYF. The DNA for the CDR3 is TGTGCCAGCATTTTCGGGGGGAGTCCAGATACGCAGTATTTT. The V gene is TRBV2, the J gene TRBJ2-3, with 7 bases matching TRBD2. Germline V gene sequence: CDR1 SNHLY, CDR2 FYNNEI. The V gene end was trimmed by 7 bases and the J gene end by 4 bases; junction bases not matched to a gene: 8. This CDR3 has 14 residues.

This chain connects TRBV3-1 (or the pseudogene TRBV3-2) to TRBJ2-5; 14 nucleotides line up with TRBD2. This CDR3 region has 16 residues. V dropped 3 bases and J dropped 0; count of bases not matched to a gene: 0. From germline, CDR1 is LGHDT and CDR2 YNNKEL (reference sequence). In DNA, the CDR3 is TGTGCCAGCAGCCAGGGACTAGCGGGGGACCAAGAGACCCAGTACTTC. It is translated as CASSQGLAGDQETQYF.

This chain connects TRBV11-3 to TRBJ2-5, with D uncertain. The germline V gene encodes CDR1 SGHNT and CDR2 YENEEA. The CDR3 totals 13 residues. With 4 bases removed from V and 4 bases from J, the gap between germline ends came to 10 bases. DNA for the CDR3: TGTGCCAGCAGCTCCGGATGGAGAGAGACCCAGTACTTC. Translating it yields CASSSGWRETQYF. Based on the CDR3 plus reference TRBV11-3 and TRBJ2-5, the full variable domain is EAGVVQSPRYKIIEKKQPVAFWCNPISGHNTLYWYLQNLGQGPELLIRYENEEAVDDSQLPKDRFSAERLKGVDSTLKIQPAELGDSAVYLCASSSGWRETQYFGPGTRLLVL.

V usage is TRBV13 and J usage is TRBJ1-1; 9 bases are a match to TRBD1. The germline gives CDR1 PRHDT, CDR2 FYEKMQ (reference sequence). V lost 4 bases to trimming and J lost 1 base; unmatched junction nucleotides: 13. The CDR3 has 18 amino acids. The CDR3 bases are TGTGCCAGCAGCTACCCGACAGGGGGGTATACGAGGAACACTGAAGCTTTCTTT. Translated: CASSYPTGGYTRNTEAFF.